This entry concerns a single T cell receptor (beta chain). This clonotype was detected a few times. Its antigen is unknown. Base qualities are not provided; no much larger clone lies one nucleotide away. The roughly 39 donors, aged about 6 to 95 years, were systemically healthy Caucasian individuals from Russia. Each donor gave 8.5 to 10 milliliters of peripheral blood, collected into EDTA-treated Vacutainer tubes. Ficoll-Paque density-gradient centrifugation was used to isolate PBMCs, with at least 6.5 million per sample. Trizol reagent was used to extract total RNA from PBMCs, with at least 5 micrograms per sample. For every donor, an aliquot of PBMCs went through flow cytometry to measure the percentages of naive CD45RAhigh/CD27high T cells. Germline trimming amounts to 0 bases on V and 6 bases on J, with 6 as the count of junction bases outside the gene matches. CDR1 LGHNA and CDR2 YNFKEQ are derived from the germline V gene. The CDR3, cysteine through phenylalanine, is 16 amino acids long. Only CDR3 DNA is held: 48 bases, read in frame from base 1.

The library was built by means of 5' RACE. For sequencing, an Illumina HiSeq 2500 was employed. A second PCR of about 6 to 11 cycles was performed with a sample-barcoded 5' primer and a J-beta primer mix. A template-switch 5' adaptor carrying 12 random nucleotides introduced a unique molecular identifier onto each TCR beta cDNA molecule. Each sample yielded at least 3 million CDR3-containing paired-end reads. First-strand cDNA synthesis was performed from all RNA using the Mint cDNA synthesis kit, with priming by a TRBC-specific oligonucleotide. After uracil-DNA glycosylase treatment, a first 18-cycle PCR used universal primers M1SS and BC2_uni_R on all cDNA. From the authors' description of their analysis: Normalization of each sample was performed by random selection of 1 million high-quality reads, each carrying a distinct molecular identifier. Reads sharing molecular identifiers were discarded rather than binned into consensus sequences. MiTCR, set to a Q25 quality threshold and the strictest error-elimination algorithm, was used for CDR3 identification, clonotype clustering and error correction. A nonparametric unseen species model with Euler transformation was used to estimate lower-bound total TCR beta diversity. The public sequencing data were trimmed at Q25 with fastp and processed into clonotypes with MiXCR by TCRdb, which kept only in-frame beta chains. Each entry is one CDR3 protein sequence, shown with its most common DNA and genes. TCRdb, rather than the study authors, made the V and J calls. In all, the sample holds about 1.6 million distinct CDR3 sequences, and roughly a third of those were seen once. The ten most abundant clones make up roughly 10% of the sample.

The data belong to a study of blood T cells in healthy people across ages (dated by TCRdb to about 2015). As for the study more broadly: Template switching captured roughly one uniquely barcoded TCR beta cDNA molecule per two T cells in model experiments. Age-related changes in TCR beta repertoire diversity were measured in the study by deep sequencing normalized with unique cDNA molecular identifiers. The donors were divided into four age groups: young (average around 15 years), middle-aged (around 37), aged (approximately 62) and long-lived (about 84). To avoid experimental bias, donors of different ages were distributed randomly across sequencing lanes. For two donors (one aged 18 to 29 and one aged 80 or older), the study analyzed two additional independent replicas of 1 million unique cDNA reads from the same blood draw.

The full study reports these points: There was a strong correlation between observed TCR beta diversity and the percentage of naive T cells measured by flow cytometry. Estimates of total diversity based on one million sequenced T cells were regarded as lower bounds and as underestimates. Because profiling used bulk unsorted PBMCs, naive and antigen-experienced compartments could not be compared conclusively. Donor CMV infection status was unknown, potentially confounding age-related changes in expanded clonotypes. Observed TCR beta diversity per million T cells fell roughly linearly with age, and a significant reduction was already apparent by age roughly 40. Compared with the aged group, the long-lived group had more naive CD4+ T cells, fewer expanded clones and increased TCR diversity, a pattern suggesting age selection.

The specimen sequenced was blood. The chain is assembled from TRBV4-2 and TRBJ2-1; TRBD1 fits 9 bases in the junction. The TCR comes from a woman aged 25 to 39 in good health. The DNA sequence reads TGTGCCAGCAGCCAAGATGGACAGGGGAGTCTCAATGAGCAGTTCTTC. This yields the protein CASSQDGQGSLNEQFF.